The next 28 T cell receptor beta chains were all read from a single sample in a study of cytomegalovirus exposure and HLA in healthy donors. The table came from immunoSEQ multiplex PCR; TCRdb's copy has only in-frame clones and leaves some out. The sample shows a few hundred thousand clones, about 90% of them seen only once. Sequenced: PBMCs. The receptors were gathered from a young woman in good health and CMV-seronegative.

This chain links TRBV5-1 with TRBJ1-1; a possible D gene is TRBD1 (5 bases). The germline V gene has CDR1 SGHRS and CDR2 YFSETQ. There are 16 residues in the CDR3. V was pared by 4 bases and J by 3 bases, with 19 bases between. CDR3 protein: CASSHVYGRVDTEAFF. The CDR3 DNA sequence: TGCGCCAGCAGCCATGTATACGGCAGGGTGGACACTGAAGCTTTCTTT.

This chain links TRBV10-3 with TRBJ2-1, with TRBD2 matching 9 bases. There are 14 residues in the CDR3. Germline V gene data show CDR1 as ENHRY and CDR2 as SYGVKD. The ends lost 9 bases at V and 7 bases at J; junction bases unmatched: 10. In DNA form, the CDR3 reads TGTGCCATAAGGACTAGCGTTTTTGGTAATGAGCAGTTCTTC. Translation: CAIRTSVFGNEQFF.

V is TRBV19 and J is TRBJ2-2; D is perhaps TRBD2 (6 bases). Germline V gene sequence: CDR1 LNHDA, CDR2 SQIVND (reference sequence). This CDR3 region has 15 residues. V lost 5 bases and J 7 bases, leaving 17 bases between the germline ends. In nucleotides, the CDR3 is TGTGCCAGTAGTGCCGCCACTAGCTTTAGCGGGGAGCTGTTTTTT. Translated: CASSAATSFSGELFF.

The chain combines TRBV18 with TRBJ2-7, with 10 bases fitting TRBD2. The germline CDR1 and CDR2 sequences are KGHSH and LQKENI. J was trimmed by 5 bases and V by 3 bases; bases with no gene match: 10. The CDR3 runs to 16 residues. CDR3 in amino acids: CASSPEPTSGTHEQYF. CDR3 bases: TGTGCCAGCTCACCGGAACCAACTAGCGGGACCCACGAGCAGTACTTC.

This rearrangement joins TRBV5-1 to TRBJ2-1; 7 bases line up with TRBD1. Germline V gives CDR1 SGHRS, CDR2 YFSETQ. This CDR3 is built from 14 residues. The trim removed 1 base at V and 7 bases at J, leaving 5 bases unmatched. The CDR3 DNA reads as TGCGCCAGCAGCTTGCGGACAGGTCAGAATGAGCAGTTCTTC. Residues: CASSLRTGQNEQFF.

This chain joins TRBV19 and TRBJ1-1; D is uncertain. The germline V gene has CDR1 LNHDA and CDR2 SQIVND (reference sequence). This CDR3 has 19 amino acids. The V and J ends lost 1 base and 1 base respectively, with 22 bases between them. The CDR3 loop reads CASSIVLLHIGRGNTEAFF. The CDR3 DNA is TGTGCCAGTAGTATAGTCTTACTACATATAGGGCGGGGGAACACTGAAGCTTTCTTT.

In this sample, this clone turned up once. V and J are TRBV9 and TRBJ1-2, with 8 nucleotides matching TRBD1. V trimming: 3 bases; J trimming: 6 bases; junction bases outside the gene matches: 10. The germline CDR1 and CDR2 sequences are SGDLS and YYNGEE. There are 15 residues in the CDR3. Here the CDR3 DNA reads TGTGCCAGCAGCGGTGGACAGGGAGTTCGGCATGGCTACACCTTC. It specifies CASSGGQGVRHGYTF. The full variable domain, completed using reference TRBV9 and TRBJ1-2, is DSGVTQTPKHLITATGQRVTLRCSPRSGDLSVYWYQQSLDQGLQFLIQYYNGEERAKGNILERFSAQQFPDLHSELNLSSLELGDSALYFCASSGGQGVRHGYTFGSGTRLTVV.

This chain uses TRBV10-1 with TRBJ2-7, with TRBD1 identical over 11 bases. The CDR3 is 15 residues long. The germline V gene encodes CDR1 WNHNN and CDR2 SYGVQD (reference sequence). After removal of 6 bases from V and 5 bases from J, the junction contained 9 bases not matched to a gene. The CDR3 DNA sequence: TGCGCCAGCAGAGCCGGGACAGGGGGTCGAGACGAGCAGTACTTC. This codes for CASRAGTGGRDEQYF.

The rearrangement links TRBV5-4 to TRBJ1-5; the D is unclear. The CDR3 loop spans 14 amino acids. The germline V and J ends were trimmed by 0 bases and 1 base, with 5 bases remaining between them. Germline-derived CDR1 and CDR2 are SGHNT and YYREEE (reference sequence). CDR3 DNA sequence: TGTGCCAGCAGCTTGGGAGAGAGCAATCAGCCCCAGCATTTT. Encoded protein: CASSLGESNQPQHF.

The chain employs TRBV11-3 and TRBJ2-4; 10 bases are shared with TRBD1. V lost 5 bases, J lost 7 bases, and 8 bases stayed unmatched. CDR1 is SGHNT and CDR2 is YENEEA in the germline V gene. The CDR3 consists of 15 residues. This CDR3 reads CASSRSGTGENIQYF. The CDR3 DNA is TGTGCCAGCAGCCGCTCGGGGACAGGGGAGAACATTCAGTACTTC.

The gene calls are TRBV6-1 and TRBJ2-3; TRBD2 agrees at 9 bases. This CDR3 has 16 amino acids. The junction had 12 bases not matched to a gene; V was cut back by 4 bases and J by 7 bases. CDR1 is MNHNS, CDR2 SASEGT, per germline. The CDR3: CASSGSRAGGGNTQYF. The DNA of the CDR3 is TGTGCCAGCAGTGGATCTAGGGCGGGAGGGGGAAATACGCAGTATTTT.

This clone was picked up one time. The rearrangement uses TRBV4-1 and TRBJ2-7; 11 bases line up with TRBD1. This CDR3 comprises 18 residues. CDR1 and CDR2 (germline): MGHRA, YSYEKL. The ends lost 2 bases at V and 3 bases at J; junction bases unmatched: 12. CDR3 in DNA: TGCGCCAGCAGCCAACTGGGCCCAGGGACAGGGGGACGCTACGAGCAGTACTTC. Translating it yields CASSQLGPGTGGRYEQYF.

This chain links TRBV6-6 with TRBJ2-3; D call uncertain. V lost 5 bases and J lost 6, with 6 bases in between. Germline loops: CDR1 MNHNY, CDR2 SVGAGI (reference sequence). The CDR3 extends over 11 amino acids. This CDR3 is CASSPLDTQYF. The CDR3 DNA follows: TGTGCCAGCAGTCCCCTTGATACGCAGTATTTT.

The chain joins TRBV10-2 to TRBJ2-4; 10 bases fit TRBD2. Trimming took 3 bases from V and 11 from J; bases not matched to a gene: 10. Germline V gene data show CDR1 as WSHSY and CDR2 as SAAADI. This CDR3 region has 15 residues. CDR3 coding DNA: TGCGCCAGCAGTGAATCCGTACTAGCGGGACGACTTCAGTACTTC. This codes for CASSESVLAGRLQYF.

This chain links TRBV6-5 with TRBJ2-7, with 11 nucleotides matching TRBD2. The trim removed 4 bases at V and 3 bases at J, leaving 2 bases unmatched. The CDR3 covers 14 residues. The germline CDR1 and CDR2 sequences are MNHEY and SVGAGI. CDR3 sequence: CASSFGTSGYEQYF. The CDR3, as DNA: TGTGCCAGCAGTTTTGGGACTAGCGGCTACGAGCAGTACTTC.

The chain recombines TRBV2 with TRBJ1-4; no clear D. The CDR3 length is 15 residues. V gave up 6 bases and J gave up 4 bases, with 15 bases separating them. The germline CDR1 and CDR2 sequences are SNHLY and FYNNEI. The CDR3 is CASRVTGSDNEKLFF. CDR3 sequence (DNA): TGTGCCAGCAGAGTGACGGGTTCCGATAATGAAAAACTGTTTTTT. Drawing the rest from reference TRBV2 and TRBJ1-4, the complete variable domain is EPEVTQTPSHQVTQMGQEVILRCVPISNHLYFYWYRQILGQKVEFLVSFYNNEISEKSEIFDDQFSVERPDGSNFTLKIRSTKLEDSAMYFCASRVTGSDNEKLFFGSGTQLSVL.

This clone has a single count. Other DNA sequences from this sample encode an identical CDR3 as well. The gene calls are TRBV18 and TRBJ1-3, with D unclear. The CDR3 runs to 15 residues. The ends were cut back, 1 base at V and 0 bases at J, with 7 bases in the middle. Germline V gene data show CDR1 as KGHSH and CDR2 as LQKENI. The CDR3 DNA follows: TGTGCCAGCTCACCACGTAGGAGCTCTGGAAACACCATATATTTT. The encoded protein is CASSPRRSSGNTIYF.

The chain uses TRBV6-5 and TRBJ2-7; 7 nucleotides line up with TRBD1. The CDR3 spans 12 residues. Germline V gene lookup returns CDR1 MNHEY and CDR2 SVGAGI. Trimming cost V 5 bases and J 4 bases; bases outside gene matches: 2. In DNA form, the CDR3 reads TGTGCCAGCAGTCGACAGGGATACGAGCAGTACTTC. As protein: CASSRQGYEQYF.

The gene calls are TRBV29-1 and TRBJ1-1; 7 nucleotides agree with TRBD1. With 7 bases clipped from V and 1 base from J, the junction kept 3 bases outside the gene matches. The germline CDR1 and CDR2 sequences are SQVTM and ANQGSEA. This CDR3 has 12 residues. In DNA, the CDR3 is TGCAGCGGATACAGGGGGAACACTGAAGCTTTCTTT. Translated, it gives CSGYRGNTEAFF.

The chain employs TRBV11-3 and TRBJ2-7; possibly TRBD1 for D (6 bases). CDR1 is SGHNT and CDR2 is YENEEA in the germline V gene. The CDR3 has 14 residues. V shed 5 bases and J shed 2 bases, with 13 bases lying between them. The CDR3 nucleotides read TGTGCCAGCAGCAACCCCGGGACACCCTACGAGCAGTACTTC. It encodes CASSNPGTPYEQYF.

V gene TRBV5-4 combines with J gene TRBJ2-7; 11 nucleotides align to TRBD1. J gave up 4 bases and V 0 bases, and 6 bases lay outside the gene matches. This CDR3 is 16 amino acids long. Germline CDR1 and CDR2: SGHNT and YYREEE (reference sequence). The CDR3 DNA follows: TGTGCCAGCAGCTTGGCCGCAGGGACAGGGGGGTACGAGCAGTACTTC. Translated, it gives CASSLAAGTGGYEQYF.

The rearrangement joins TRBV19 to TRBJ2-7; TRBD1 might be the D (6 bases). V gave up 0 bases and J gave up 3 bases, with 12 bases separating them. The CDR3 length is 15 residues. Looked up from germline, CDR1 is LNHDA and CDR2 is SQIVND (reference sequence). The CDR3 DNA sequence: TGTGCCAGTAGTATAGAGAAGGACAGCTTCTACGAGCAGTACTTC. Amino acid sequence: CASSIEKDSFYEQYF.

This chain uses TRBV5-8 with TRBJ1-4; possible D gene TRBD1, 6 bases. Germline CDR1 and CDR2: SGHTS and YDEGEE. V was trimmed by 4 bases and J by 8 bases, leaving 21 bases between them. The CDR3 is made up of 16 amino acids. CDR3 coding DNA: TGTGCCAGCAGCCCACTTGGTGGCTTCACAGGGGAAAAACTGTTTTTT. It codes for CASSPLGGFTGEKLFF.

The chain couples TRBV7-8 to TRBJ1-5, with 7 bases fitting TRBD1. This CDR3 is built from 19 residues. Germline V gene data show CDR1 as SGHVS and CDR2 as FQNEAQ. The J segment lost 0 bases and the V segment lost 5 bases, leaving 16 bases of the junction unmatched. The chain's CDR3 is CASSLSGPGGGHSNQPQHF. As DNA, the CDR3 is TGTGCCAGCAGCCTAAGTGGACCCGGAGGGGGCCATAGCAATCAGCCCCAGCATTTT. Drawing the rest from reference TRBV7-8 and TRBJ1-5, the complete variable domain is GAGVSQSPRYKVAKRGQDVALRCDPISGHVSLFWYQQALGQGPEFLTYFQNEAQLDKSGLPSDRFFAERPEGSVSTLKIQRTQQEDSAVYLCASSLSGPGGGHSNQPQHFGDGTRLSIL.

The chain is built from TRBV18 and TRBJ1-2; D possibly corresponds to TRBD1 (5 bases). The CDR3 covers 14 residues. V shed 3 bases and J shed 7 bases, with 15 bases lying between them. The germline V gene encodes CDR1 KGHSH and CDR2 LQKENI. CDR3 region: CASSPVREVVGYTF. The CDR3 nucleotides are TGTGCCAGCTCACCCGTCAGGGAGGTAGTTGGCTACACCTTC.

V and J are TRBV18 and TRBJ2-7, with 7 bases lining up with TRBD1. The CDR3 extends over 14 amino acids. The germline CDR1 and CDR2 sequences are KGHSH and LQKENI. Trimming removed 4 bases from V and 5 bases from J; junction bases left unmatched: 8. The CDR3 reads CASSLRGTVDEQYF. The CDR3 DNA sequence: TGTGCCAGCTCACTCCGAGGGACAGTCGACGAGCAGTACTTC.

Worth noting for this clone: Other DNA variants within this sample encode the same CDR3. The chain has TRBV5-1 and TRBJ1-1; D is unresolved. CDR3 size: 15 residues. Trimming cost V 2 bases and J 4 bases, with 15 bases left between them. In germline, CDR1 is SGHRS, CDR2 YFSETQ. The CDR3 nucleotides read TGCGCCAGCAGCTTCCGGTGGGAAGGAGGCACTGAAGCTTTCTTT. Translated: CASSFRWEGGTEAFF. The variable domain in full, completed from reference TRBV5-1 and TRBJ1-1, reads KAGVTQTPRYLIKTRGQQVTLSCSPISGHRSVSWYQQTPGQGLQFLFEYFSETQRNKGNFPGRFSGRQFSNSRSEMNVSTLELGDSALYLCASSFRWEGGTEAFFGQGTRLTVV.

This clone was seen only once. The V call is TRBV9, the J call TRBJ2-2, with a tentative D call TRBD1 (5 bases). Germline assignment: CDR1 SGDLS and CDR2 YYNGEE. The CDR3 contains 15 residues. Trimming cost V 0 bases and J 1 base, with 7 bases left between them. CDR3 protein: CASSVAGKNTGELFF. The CDR3 coding sequence is TGTGCCAGCAGCGTAGCAGGGAAGAACACCGGGGAGCTGTTTTTT. Based on the CDR3 plus reference TRBV9 and TRBJ2-2, the full variable domain is DSGVTQTPKHLITATGQRVTLRCSPRSGDLSVYWYQQSLDQGLQFLIQYYNGEERAKGNILERFSAQQFPDLHSELNLSSLELGDSALYFCASSVAGKNTGELFFGEGSRLTVL.